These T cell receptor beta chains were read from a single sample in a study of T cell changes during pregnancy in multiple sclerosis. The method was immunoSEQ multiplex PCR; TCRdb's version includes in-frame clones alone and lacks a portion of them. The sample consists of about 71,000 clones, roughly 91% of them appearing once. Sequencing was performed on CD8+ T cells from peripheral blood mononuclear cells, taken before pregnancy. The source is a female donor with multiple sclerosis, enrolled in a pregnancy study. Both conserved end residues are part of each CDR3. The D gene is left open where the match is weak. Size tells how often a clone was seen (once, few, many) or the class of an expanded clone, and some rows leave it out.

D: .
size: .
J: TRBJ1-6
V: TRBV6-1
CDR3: CASSERLEGGDSPLHF

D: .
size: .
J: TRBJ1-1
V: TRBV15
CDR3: CATSRADRNTEAFF

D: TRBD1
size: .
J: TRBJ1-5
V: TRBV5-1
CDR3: CASSLGQGANQPQHF

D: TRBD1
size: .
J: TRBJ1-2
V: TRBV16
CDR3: CASSPMTGTDATMSGYTF

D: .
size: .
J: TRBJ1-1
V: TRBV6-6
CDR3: CATGQGPLNTEAFF

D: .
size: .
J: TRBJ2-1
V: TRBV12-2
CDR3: CASPKEGGDTPNEQFF

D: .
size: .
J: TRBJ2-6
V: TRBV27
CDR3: CASSGSGANVLTF

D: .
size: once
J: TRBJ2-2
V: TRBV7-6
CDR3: CASTAPGVNTGELFF

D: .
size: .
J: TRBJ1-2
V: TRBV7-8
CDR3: CASSSAGANYGYTF

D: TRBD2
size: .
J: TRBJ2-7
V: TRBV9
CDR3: CASSGSTSGHSYEQYF

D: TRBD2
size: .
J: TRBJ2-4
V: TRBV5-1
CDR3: CASSSDTSGGAGENIQYF

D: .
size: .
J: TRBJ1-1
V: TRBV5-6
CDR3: CASSLSWDYEAFF

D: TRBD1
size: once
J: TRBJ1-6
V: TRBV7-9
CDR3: CASSSDRGSFGSYNSPLHF

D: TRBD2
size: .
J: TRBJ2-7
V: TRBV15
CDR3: CATSSKRGPAYEQYF

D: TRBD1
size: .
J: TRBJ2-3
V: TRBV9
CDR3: CASSSEGAPSTDTQYF

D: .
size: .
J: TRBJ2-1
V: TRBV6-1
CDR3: CASSEALRQGLHSPYNEQFF

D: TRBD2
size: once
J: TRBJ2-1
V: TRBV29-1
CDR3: CSVSTSGALGEQFF

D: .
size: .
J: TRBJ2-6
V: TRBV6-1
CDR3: CASRDRAAGHVLTF

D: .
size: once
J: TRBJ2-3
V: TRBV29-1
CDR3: CSVWLAEQYF

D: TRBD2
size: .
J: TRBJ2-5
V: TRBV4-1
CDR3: CASSQVSGGPTKETQYF

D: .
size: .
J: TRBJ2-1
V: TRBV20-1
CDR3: CSAGPGNEQFF

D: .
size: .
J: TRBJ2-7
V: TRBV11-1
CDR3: CASSLQGSISYEQYF

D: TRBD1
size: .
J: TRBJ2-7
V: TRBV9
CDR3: CASSGQGSYEQYF

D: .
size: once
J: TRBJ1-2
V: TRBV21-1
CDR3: CASSWDIEFFRRYTF

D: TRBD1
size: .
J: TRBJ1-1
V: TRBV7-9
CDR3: CASSLVASGGLNTEAFF

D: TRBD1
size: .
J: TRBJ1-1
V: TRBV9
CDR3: CASSVGDSPRLNTEAFF

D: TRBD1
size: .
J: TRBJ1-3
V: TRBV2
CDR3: CANRVAGQGASGNTIYF

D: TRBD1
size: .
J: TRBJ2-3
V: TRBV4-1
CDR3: CASSQAPGQGIDTQYF

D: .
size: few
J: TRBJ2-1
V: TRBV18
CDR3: CASSGDYNEQFF

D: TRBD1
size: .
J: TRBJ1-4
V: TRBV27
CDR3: CASSSMWDSELFF

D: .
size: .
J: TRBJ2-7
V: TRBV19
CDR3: CASSAGRGYEQYF

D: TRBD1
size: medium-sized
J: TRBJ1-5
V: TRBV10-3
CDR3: CAIGTGDSNQPQHF

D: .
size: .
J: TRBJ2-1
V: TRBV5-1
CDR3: CASSLQRNEQFF

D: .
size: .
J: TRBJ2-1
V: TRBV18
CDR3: CASSPIASPSYNEQFF

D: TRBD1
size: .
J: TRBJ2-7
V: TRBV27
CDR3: CASLGQGPSYEQYF

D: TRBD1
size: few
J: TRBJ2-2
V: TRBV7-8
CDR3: CASSIRQGMAGELFF

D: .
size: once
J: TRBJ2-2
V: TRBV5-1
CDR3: CASSNRDANTGELFF

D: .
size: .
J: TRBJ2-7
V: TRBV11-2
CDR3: CASSDSYEQYF

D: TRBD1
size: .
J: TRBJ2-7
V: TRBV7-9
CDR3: CASSESGTERSYEQYF